The 15 T cell receptor beta chains given below trace back to one sample, sequenced in a study of T cells in localized non-small cell lung cancer. The assay was immunoSEQ multiplex PCR, and TCRdb's table has in-frame clones only and misses some. The sample has roughly 3,000 clones, around 30% seen once. Sequencing used normal lung tissue next to the tumor, obtained before any cancer treatment. The source is a woman aged 35 to 69 with stage I lung adenocarcinoma.

This clone counts as medium-sized (0.01 to 0.1%). The genes are TRBV11-3 and TRBJ2-7, with 7 bases matching TRBD1. Germline V gene sequence: CDR1 SGHNT, CDR2 YENEEA. The junction had 8 bases not matched to a gene; V was cut back by 3 bases and J by 3 bases. CDR3 length equals 15 residues. CDR3 protein: CASSLDRKAFYEQYF. The CDR3 DNA reads as TGTGCCAGCAGCTTGGACAGGAAGGCTTTCTACGAGCAGTACTTC.

This clone showed up just a few times. The chain uses TRBV9 and TRBJ2-1; D call uncertain. V lost 7 bases and J lost 12, with 20 bases in between. The CDR3 contains 13 residues. CDR1 is SGDLS, CDR2 YYNGEE, per germline. The CDR3 nucleotides read TGTGCCAGCCAGTTCGAAAACCGTGGCTTGCAGTTCTTC. Translation gives CASQFENRGLQFF. Filled out from reference TRBV9 and TRBJ2-1, the complete variable domain reads DSGVTQTPKHLITATGQRVTLRCSPRSGDLSVYWYQQSLDQGLQFLIQYYNGEERAKGNILERFSAQQFPDLHSELNLSSLELGDSALYFCASQFENRGLQFFGPGTRLTVL.

CDR3 sequence reads: CASSSRNADGEQYF. CDR3 bases: TGTGCCAGCTCATCACGAAACGCCGACGGGGAGCAGTACTTC. The chain recombines TRBV18 with TRBJ2-7; unclear D gene. Germline CDR1 KGHSH, CDR2 LQKENI. This CDR3 is built from 14 residues. V was shortened by 5 bases and J by 7 bases, with 18 bases between the two germline ends.

V is TRBV11-3 and J is TRBJ2-1, with 10 bases lining up with TRBD1. The CDR3 has 14 residues. Germline lookup yields CDR1 SGHNT and CDR2 YENEEA. V shed 5 bases, J shed 6 bases, and the junction held 4 bases outside the gene matches. The CDR3 loop reads CASSPRTGGNEQFF. The CDR3, as DNA: TGTGCCAGCAGCCCTCGGACAGGGGGCAATGAGCAGTTCTTC. Drawing the rest from reference TRBV11-3 and TRBJ2-1, the complete variable domain is EAGVVQSPRYKIIEKKQPVAFWCNPISGHNTLYWYLQNLGQGPELLIRYENEEAVDDSQLPKDRFSAERLKGVDSTLKIQPAELGDSAVYLCASSPRTGGNEQFFGPGTRLTVL.

The V and J genes are TRBV29-1 and TRBJ2-1; D is unclear. Germline CDR1 and CDR2: SQVTM and ANQGSEA. V was clipped by 3 bases and J by 6 bases, with 15 bases between them. This CDR3 has 14 amino acids. The CDR3 DNA sequence: TGCAGCGTTGACATGCGGTCTCCTGGCAATGAGCAGTTCTTC. As protein: CSVDMRSPGNEQFF.

This clone was picked up a small number of times. The V and J genes are TRBV11-3 and TRBJ2-7; D might be TRBD1 (6 bases). Looked up from germline, CDR1 is SGHNT and CDR2 is YENEEA. V lost 0 bases, J lost 2 bases, and 8 bases lay in between. This CDR3 contains 14 residues. The DNA of the CDR3 is TGTGCCAGCAGCTTAGAAGCAGGGGCCTACGAGCAGTACTTC. The encoded protein is CASSLEAGAYEQYF.

This clone appeared a few times. V and J are TRBV6-8 and TRBJ1-2, with 7 bases matching TRBD1. The CDR3 totals 14 residues. CDR1 and CDR2 from the germline V gene are MNHGY and SAAAGT. The trim removed 5 bases at V and 7 bases at J, leaving 10 bases unmatched. The CDR3 reads CASSELQGVGGYTF. The CDR3 region has the DNA TGTGCCAGCAGTGAGCTTCAGGGGGTTGGTGGCTACACCTTC.

This clone showed up just a few times. The chain links TRBV6-8 to TRBJ2-7; TRBD1 might be the D (6 bases). The CDR3 runs 15 residues. Trimming took off 5 bases at V and 4 bases at J, with 18 bases between the two ends. Germline CDR1 reads MNHGY; CDR2 reads SAAAGT. This chain's CDR3 is CASSTTGTMGYEQYF. The CDR3 bases are TGTGCCAGCAGTACCACAGGGACAATGGGGTACGAGCAGTACTTC.

By its share, this clone is medium-sized. The rearrangement joins TRBV11-3 to TRBJ2-2; D gene ambiguous. Trimming left V 1 base short and J 1 base short, with 4 bases between. This CDR3 is built from 14 residues. CDR1 and CDR2 from the germline V gene are SGHNT and YENEEA. This chain's CDR3 is CASSLGGNTGELFF. CDR3 bases: TGTGCCAGCAGCTTAGGCGGGAACACCGGGGAGCTGTTTTTT.

This clone occurred a few times. V and J are TRBV18 and TRBJ2-3, with TRBD2 matching 11 bases. Trimming at V came to 6 bases and at J to 1 base, leaving 6 bases not matched to a gene. The CDR3 length is 16 residues. The germline CDR1 and CDR2 sequences are KGHSH and LQKENI. CDR3 nucleotides: TGTGCCAGCTCTCCTGCTAGCGGGAGGCGCACAGATACGCAGTATTTT. Translation: CASSPASGRRTDTQYF.

This CDR3 reads CSVAGPGANEKLFF. CDR3 bases: TGCAGCGTTGCAGGTCCTGGGGCTAATGAAAAACTGTTTTTT. The V and J genes are TRBV29-1 and TRBJ1-4; no definite D call. V lost 4 bases and J 3 bases, leaving 12 bases between the germline ends. Germline V gene data show CDR1 as SQVTM and CDR2 as ANQGSEA. This CDR3 spans 14 amino acids.

The V and J genes are TRBV18 and TRBJ2-2, with 7 bases fitting TRBD1. Trimming took 0 bases from V and 6 from J; bases not matched to a gene: 4. CDR1 and CDR2 from the germline V gene are KGHSH and LQKENI. This CDR3 region has 15 residues. The CDR3 DNA is TGTGCCAGCTCACCACCGGACAGGTTATCCGGGGAGCTGTTTTTT. As protein: CASSPPDRLSGELFF.

The DNA of the CDR3 is TGTGCCAGTAAGTTACCCCACACTGAAGCTTTCTTT. Encoded protein: CASKLPHTEAFF. The chain carries TRBV19 and TRBJ1-1; no clear D. This CDR3 has 12 amino acids. Trimming removed 7 bases from V and 3 bases from J, with 9 bases in between. Germline V gene sequence: CDR1 LNHDA, CDR2 SQIVND (reference sequence).

In the case of this clone: This CDR3 is also generated by other DNA sequences in the sample. V is TRBV11-3 and J is TRBJ2-2; TRBD2 matches at 15 bases. This CDR3 region has 17 residues. Germline CDR1 and CDR2: SGHNT and YENEEA. J lost 1 base, V lost 6 bases, and 3 bases had no gene match. The CDR3 DNA sequence: TGTGCCAGCAGACAGGGACTAGCGGGGGGGAACACCGGGGAGCTGTTTTTT. It yields the protein CASRQGLAGGNTGELFF.

The chain employs TRBV30 and TRBJ2-1, with D tentatively TRBD2 (5 bases). This CDR3 region has 12 residues. V lost 3 bases to trimming and J lost 7 bases, with 10 bases between them. Germline loops: CDR1 GTSNPN, CDR2 SVGIG (reference sequence). The CDR3 loop reads CAWRGSTNEQFF. The CDR3 DNA reads TGTGCCTGGAGAGGGAGTACGAATGAGCAGTTCTTC.